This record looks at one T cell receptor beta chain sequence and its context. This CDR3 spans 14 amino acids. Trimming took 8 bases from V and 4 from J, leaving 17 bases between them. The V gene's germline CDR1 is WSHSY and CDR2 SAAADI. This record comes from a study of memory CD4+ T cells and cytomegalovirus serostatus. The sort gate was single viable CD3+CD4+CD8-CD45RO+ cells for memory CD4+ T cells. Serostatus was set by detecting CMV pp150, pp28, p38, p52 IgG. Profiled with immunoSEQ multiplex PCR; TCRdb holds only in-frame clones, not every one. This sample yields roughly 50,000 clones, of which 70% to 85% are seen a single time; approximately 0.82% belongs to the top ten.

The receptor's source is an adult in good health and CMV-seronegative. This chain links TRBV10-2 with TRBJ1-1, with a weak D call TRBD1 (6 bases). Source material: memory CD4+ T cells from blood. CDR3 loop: CASVGTHNFTEAFF. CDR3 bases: TGCGCCAGCGTCGGGACACATAACTTCACTGAAGCTTTCTTT.